This T cell receptor beta chain was sequenced in a study of blood T cell repertoires in COVID-19. Per the original methods: Reference gene primers were amplified, and this amplification served to estimate nucleated cell counts. Libraries were prepared by immunoSEQ multiplex PCR; TCRdb keeps only in-frame clonotypes and omits some of them. V and J calls and clone size are given by that table; D and trimming were obtained from the DNA. This table holds 400,000 to 550,000 clones, roughly 87% found once. V was shortened by 3 bases and J by 5 bases, with 8 bases between the two germline ends. CDR1 is MRHNA, CDR2 SNTAGT, per germline. The CDR3 totals 13 residues.

The rearrangement links TRBV6-4 to TRBJ1-5; D remains ambiguous. Sample: PBMCs or T cells enriched from blood (not recorded which). This TCR came from a young woman with acute COVID-19. CDR3 DNA: TGTGCCAGCAGTGAACGGTTGGATCAGCCCCAGCATTTT. The encoded protein is CASSERLDQPQHF.